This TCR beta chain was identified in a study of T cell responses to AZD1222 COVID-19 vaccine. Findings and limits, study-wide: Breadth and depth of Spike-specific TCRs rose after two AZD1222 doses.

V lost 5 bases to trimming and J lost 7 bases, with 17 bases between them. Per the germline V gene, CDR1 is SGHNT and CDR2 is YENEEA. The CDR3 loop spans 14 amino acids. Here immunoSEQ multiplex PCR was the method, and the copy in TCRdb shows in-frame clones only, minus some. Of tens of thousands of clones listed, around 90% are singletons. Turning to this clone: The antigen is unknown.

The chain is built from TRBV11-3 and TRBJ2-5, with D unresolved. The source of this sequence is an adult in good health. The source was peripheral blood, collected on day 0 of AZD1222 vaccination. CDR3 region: CASSPIDNEWTQYF. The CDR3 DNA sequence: TGTGCCAGCAGCCCCATCGACAACGAGTGGACCCAGTACTTC.